Below, 21 T cell receptor beta chains from the same sample are listed, as sequenced in a study of cytomegalovirus exposure and HLA in healthy donors. With 60 Vbeta and 13 Jbeta primers, the PCR was carried out. TCRdb keeps only in-frame clones here, not all; method: immunoSEQ multiplex PCR. This table has approximately 170,000 clones, about 65% appearing once. The source material was PBMCs. These receptors all come from a girl aged 5 to 17 in good health and CMV-seronegative.

This chain connects TRBV18 to TRBJ2-1; TRBD2 aligns across 14 bases. Germline CDR1 KGHSH, CDR2 LQKENI. The junction had 7 bases not matched to a gene; V was cut back by 3 bases and J by 9 bases. CDR3 length equals 16 residues. The CDR3 is CASSPGGLAGGSEQFF. CDR3 sequence (DNA): TGTGCCAGCTCACCGGGAGGACTAGCGGGGGGTTCTGAGCAGTTCTTC.

The chain carries TRBV7-8 and TRBJ1-1, with D unclear. In germline, CDR1 is SGHVS, CDR2 FQNEAQ. The CDR3 covers 13 residues. V was shortened by 1 base and J by 5 bases, with 8 bases between the two germline ends. The CDR3 here is CASSLGGVTEAFF. The CDR3 DNA is TGTGCCAGCAGCTTAGGCGGGGTGACTGAAGCTTTCTTT.

This clone was observed a single time. The J gene is TRBJ2-1, the V gene TRBV2, with 7 positions matching TRBD1. There are 15 residues in the CDR3. Germline trimming cut 3 bases from V and 2 bases from J; bases unmatched to any gene: 4. Germline V gene sequence: CDR1 SNHLY, CDR2 FYNNEI. The DNA of the CDR3 is TGTGCCAGCAGTGATCGGGACAGCGCCTACAATGAGCAGTTCTTC. Its translation is CASSDRDSAYNEQFF.

The CDR3 DNA reads TGTGCCAGCAGTTTACCACAGAGCCAGGGGGAAAAACTGTTTTTT. Its protein product is CASSLPQSQGEKLFF. J is TRBJ1-4 and V is TRBV28, with TRBD1 as a possible D gene (6 bases). The CDR3 is 15 amino acids. CDR1 and CDR2 (germline): MDHEN, SYDVKM. The V and J ends lost 2 bases and 8 bases respectively, with 15 bases between them.

In the case of this clone: In this CDR3 the conserved last residue, phenylalanine or tryptophan, is missing, so a read error is likely. The rearrangement uses TRBV29-1 and TRBJ1-2; D might be TRBD1 (5 bases). Germline assignment: CDR1 SQVTM and CDR2 ANQGSEA. CDR3 length equals 15 residues. V was shortened by 3 bases and J by 0 bases, with 14 bases between the two germline ends. The CDR3 protein is CSVEGTDSSNYGYTV. Written as DNA, the CDR3 is TGCAGCGTTGAGGGGACTGACAGTTCTAACTATGGCTACACCGTC.

This clone came up a few times. This chain links TRBV7-9 with TRBJ1-3; D is uncertain. CDR3 length: 14 residues. Germline CDR1 SEHNR, CDR2 FQNEAQ (reference sequence). Between the trimmed V and J ends, which lost 1 base and 4 bases, there was a span of 8 bases. This chain's CDR3 is CASSLVTVGNTIYF. The CDR3 DNA reads as TGTGCCAGCAGCTTAGTGACTGTCGGAAACACCATATATTTT.

The chain has TRBV29-1 and TRBJ1-2; 10 bases are shared with TRBD1. V was clipped by 1 base and J by 4 bases; unmatched bases: 6. This CDR3 is built from 15 residues. The germline CDR1 and CDR2 sequences are SQVTM and ANQGSEA. The CDR3 nucleotides read TGCAGCGTTGAAGCCGGGACAGGGGAGATCTATGGCTACACCTTC. This translates into CSVEAGTGEIYGYTF. Using reference TRBV29-1 and TRBJ1-2 for the parts outside the CDR3, the full variable domain is SAVISQKPSRDICQRGTSLTIQCQVDSQVTMMFWYRQQPGQSLTLIATANQGSEATYESGFVIDKFPISRPNLTFSTLTVSNMSPEDSSIYLCSVEAGTGEIYGYTFGSGTRLTVV.

This chain links TRBV4-2 with TRBJ2-1; D remains unclear. In germline, CDR1 is LGHNA, CDR2 YNFKEQ. The CDR3 runs to 16 residues. V gave up 4 bases and J gave up 2 bases, with 15 bases separating them. The CDR3 coding sequence is TGTGCCAGCAGCCTTACCGCACTGAGTACCTACAATGAGCAGTTCTTC. Translated: CASSLTALSTYNEQFF.

The table lists this clone with a few counts. The genes are TRBV30 and TRBJ1-2; D is uncertain. Germline V gene data show CDR1 as GTSNPN and CDR2 as SVGIG (reference sequence). The germline V and J ends were trimmed by 5 bases and 2 bases, with 6 bases remaining between them. The CDR3 is 11 amino acids. The CDR3 spells CAWSRNYGYTF. The CDR3, as DNA: TGTGCCTGGTCGAGAAACTATGGCTACACCTTC.

The J gene is TRBJ2-3, the V gene TRBV7-9; no clear D. The CDR3 consists of 12 residues. Trimming stripped 5 bases from V and 7 bases from J, with 10 bases between. CDR1 is SEHNR and CDR2 is FQNEAQ in the germline V gene (reference sequence). The CDR3 region has the DNA TGTGCCAGCAGCCCCCGGGTGTATACGCAGTATTTT. The encoded protein is CASSPRVYTQYF.

The table lists this clone with a few counts. The V gene is TRBV5-6, the J gene TRBJ1-1; D call uncertain. The CDR3 is made up of 13 amino acids. The germline V and J ends were trimmed by 5 bases and 0 bases, with 8 bases remaining between them. Germline V CDR1 and CDR2: SGHDT, YYEEEE. The CDR3 DNA reads as TGTGCCAGCAGGAGCGGGATGAACACTGAAGCTTTCTTT. It specifies CASRSGMNTEAFF.

The chain links TRBV5-5 to TRBJ1-1; D is possibly TRBD1 (5 bases). This CDR3 contains 17 residues. The germline CDR1 and CDR2 sequences are SGHKS and YYEKEE (reference sequence). Between the trimmed V and J ends, which lost 0 bases and 2 bases, there was a span of 17 bases. CDR3 coding DNA: TGTGCCAGCAGCTTGGTTGTTGACAGAGAGTTAAACACTGAAGCTTTCTTT. Its protein product is CASSLVVDRELNTEAFF. The full variable domain, rest sourced from reference TRBV5-5 and TRBJ1-1, is DAGVTQSPTHLIKTRGQQVTLRCSPISGHKSVSWYQQVLGQGPQFIFQYYEKEERGRGNFPDRFSARQFPNYSSELNVNALLLGDSALYLCASSLVVDRELNTEAFFGQGTRLTVV.

This rearrangement joins TRBV7-3 to TRBJ2-2; 8 bases agree with TRBD2. The germline V gene encodes CDR1 SGHTA and CDR2 FQGTGA. Unmatched junction bases numbered 4, after V lost 2 bases and J lost 2 bases. The CDR3 loop spans 16 amino acids. CDR3 loop: CASSLVAGINTGELFF. Here the CDR3 DNA reads TGTGCCAGCAGCTTAGTAGCGGGAATAAACACCGGGGAGCTGTTTTTT. The full variable domain, its missing parts supplied by reference TRBV7-3 and TRBJ2-2, is GAGVSQTPSNKVTEKGKYVELRCDPISGHTALYWYRQSLGQGPEFLIYFQGTGAADDSGLPNDRFFAVRPEGSVSTLKIQRTERGDSAVYLCASSLVAGINTGELFFGEGSRLTVL.

This clone was picked up a small number of times. The V and J genes are TRBV5-4 and TRBJ1-1; 9 positions match TRBD1. After removal of 4 bases from V and 5 bases from J, the junction contained 15 bases not matched to a gene. Germline V gene sequence: CDR1 SGHNT, CDR2 YYREEE (reference sequence). This CDR3 is 17 amino acids long. CDR3 in amino acids: CASSIDPPGTGRTEAFF. The DNA for the CDR3 is TGTGCCAGCAGCATAGACCCTCCCGGGACAGGGAGGACTGAAGCTTTCTTT.

The rearrangement uses TRBV10-1 and TRBJ2-3; D perhaps matches TRBD2 (6 bases). Germline V lookup: CDR1 WNHNN, CDR2 SYGVQD (reference sequence). The germline V and J ends were trimmed by 3 bases and 7 bases, with 11 bases remaining between them. There are 13 residues in the CDR3. CDR3 sequence (DNA): TGCGCCAGCAGTGAACGCGGGGTGAATACGCAGTATTTT. Translation gives CASSERGVNTQYF.

This clone was seen only once. At one boundary the junction diverges from the germline segment, which might be a read error. Other DNA sequences in the same sample also yield this CDR3. CDR3 region: CASSQDGGTTYEQYF. The CDR3 DNA is TGCGCCAGCAGCCAAGACGGTGGGACTACCTACGAACAGTACTTC. J is TRBJ2-7 and V is TRBV4-1, with 7 bases that match TRBD2. CDR3 length: 15 residues. CDR1 MGHRA and CDR2 YSYEKL come from the germline V gene.

V is TRBV19 and J is TRBJ1-6; D uncertain. The germline V and J ends were trimmed by 4 bases and 3 bases, with 7 bases remaining between them. This CDR3 comprises 14 residues. Germline V CDR1 and CDR2: LNHDA, SQIVND (reference sequence). CDR3 sequence (DNA): TGTGCCAGTAGTAGTCCAGGCTATAATTCACCCCTCCACTTT. This sequence encodes CASSSPGYNSPLHF.

The V call is TRBV7-3, the J call TRBJ2-2; D call uncertain. The CDR3 length is 14 residues. V was trimmed by 2 bases and J by 6 bases, leaving 10 bases between them. Per germline, CDR1 SGHTA and CDR2 FQGTGA. CDR3 nucleotides: TGTGCCAGCAGCTTAGACTCGCCCCCCGGGGAGCTGTTTTTT. Translating gives CASSLDSPPGELFF.

The chain uses TRBV5-1 and TRBJ2-1, with 11 bases that match TRBD2. The CDR3 is 16 residues long. Per the germline V gene, CDR1 is SGHRS and CDR2 is YFSETQ. V dropped 0 bases and J dropped 5; count of bases not matched to a gene: 4. The CDR3 bases are TGCGCCAGCAGCTTGGGTCGACTAGCGGGGAACAATGAGCAGTTCTTC. Translating gives CASSLGRLAGNNEQFF.

In its sample, this clone was seen a few times. The chain recombines TRBV5-1 with TRBJ2-1; 9 nucleotides line up with TRBD2. The CDR3 sequence is 16 residues long. J was trimmed by 8 bases and V by 4 bases; bases with no gene match: 13. Germline CDR1 SGHRS, CDR2 YFSETQ. CDR3 sequence: CASSANPRGGVDEQFF. The CDR3 coding sequence is TGCGCCAGCAGCGCAAACCCGCGGGGGGGCGTCGATGAGCAGTTCTTC. Looking up the rest from reference TRBV5-1 and TRBJ2-1 gives the full variable domain: KAGVTQTPRYLIKTRGQQVTLSCSPISGHRSVSWYQQTPGQGLQFLFEYFSETQRNKGNFPGRFSGRQFSNSRSEMNVSTLELGDSALYLCASSANPRGGVDEQFFGPGTRLTVL.

The chain combines TRBV4-1 with TRBJ2-7; perhaps TRBD1 as D (6 bases). Germline CDR1 is MGHRA and CDR2 is YSYEKL. The CDR3 contains 16 residues. V was trimmed by 4 bases and J by 2 bases, leaving 18 bases between them. DNA of the CDR3: TGCGCCAGCAGCCGCCGGGGACGGGACATCACCTACGAGCAGTACTTC. This encodes CASSRRGRDITYEQYF.